This TCR beta chain was sequenced in a study of T cells in Graves' hyperthyroidism and ophthalmopathy. The CDR3 consists of 12 residues. From germline, CDR1 is LGHNA and CDR2 YNFKEQ. Trimming pared 3 bases from V and 5 bases from J, leaving 7 bases between. RNA transcripts yielded amplified TCR beta CDR3 regions. During a first-round RT-PCR of the TCR CDR3, the HTBI primer set was used. From the multiplex PCR reads, TCRdb called clonotypes with MiXCR, one entry per CDR3 protein. The table has about 690,000 distinct CDR3 sequences, approximately 15% seen once. This clonotype was obtained from a man in his forties or fifties with Graves' hyperthyroidism. The chain employs TRBV4-2 and TRBJ1-1, with no clear D. Material for sequencing was blood. Here the CDR3 reads CASSHGTTEAFF. The CDR3 DNA is TGTGCCAGCAGCCATGGTACGACTGAAGCTTTCTTT.